This TCR beta chain derives from a study of OX40 agonist ivuxolimab in advanced cancers. This CDR3 comprises 16 residues. Per the germline V gene, CDR1 is GTSNPN and CDR2 is SVGIG (reference sequence). Unmatched junction bases numbered 8, after V lost 0 bases and J lost 5 bases. Data came from immunoSEQ multiplex PCR; TCRdb stores just in-frame clones and leaves some out. This table holds about 41,000 clones, about 82% found once. The sequencing used CD4+ or CD8+ T cells sorted from blood, collected in a trial of the OX40 agonist ivuxolimab. This chain connects TRBV30 to TRBJ1-2; 11 bases map to TRBD1. This clonotype originated in an adult with an advanced solid tumor such as melanoma, head and neck, liver or kidney cancer. DNA for the CDR3: TGTGCCTGGAGTGTACTTGGGGACAGGGGGAGGTATGGCTACACCTTC. It codes for CAWSVLGDRGRYGYTF.